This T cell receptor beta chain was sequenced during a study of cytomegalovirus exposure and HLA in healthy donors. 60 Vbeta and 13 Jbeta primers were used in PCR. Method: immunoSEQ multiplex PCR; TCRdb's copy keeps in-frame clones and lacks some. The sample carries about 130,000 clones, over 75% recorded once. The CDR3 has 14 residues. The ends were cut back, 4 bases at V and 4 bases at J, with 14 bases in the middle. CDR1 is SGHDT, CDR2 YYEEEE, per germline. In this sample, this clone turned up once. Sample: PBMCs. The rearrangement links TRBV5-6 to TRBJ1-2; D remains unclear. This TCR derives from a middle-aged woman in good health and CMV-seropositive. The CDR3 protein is CASSPTGLSYGYTF. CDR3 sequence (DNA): TGTGCCAGCAGCCCGACTGGACTGTCCTATGGCTACACCTTC.